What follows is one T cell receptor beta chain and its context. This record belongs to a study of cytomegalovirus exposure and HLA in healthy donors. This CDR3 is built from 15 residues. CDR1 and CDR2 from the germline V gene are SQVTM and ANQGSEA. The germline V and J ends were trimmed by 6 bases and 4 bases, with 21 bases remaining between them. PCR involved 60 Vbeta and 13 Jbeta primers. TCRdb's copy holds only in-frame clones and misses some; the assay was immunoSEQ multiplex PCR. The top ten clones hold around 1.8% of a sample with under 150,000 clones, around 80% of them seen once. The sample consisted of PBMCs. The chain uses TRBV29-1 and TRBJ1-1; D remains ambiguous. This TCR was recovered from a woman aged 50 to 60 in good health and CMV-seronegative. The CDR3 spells CSVDPGPGVVTEAFF. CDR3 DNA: TGCAGCGTGGATCCGGGCCCCGGGGTCGTCACTGAAGCTTTCTTT.